This record concerns one TCR beta chain sequence. As yet, its antigen is unknown. CDR3 length: 15 residues. Germline V gene data show CDR1 as MDHEN and CDR2 as SYDVKM. Trimming cost V 2 bases and J 2 bases, with 10 bases left between them. Time point specified: blood 4 weeks post-SBRT, at nephrectomy. Regarding treatment: 15 Gy SBRT to primary tumor, nephrectomy 4 weeks later. Nephrectomy followed 15 Gy stereotactic body radiation by 4 weeks. Blood was sampled at baseline, 2 weeks and 4 weeks after SBRT. The tumor was a clear cell renal cell carcinoma. The data originate from a study of radiation and T cells in renal cell carcinoma. Findings and limits, study-wide: Without pretreatment biopsies, baseline tumor clonotype presence was undetermined.

TCRdb keeps only in-frame clones here, not all; method: immunoSEQ multiplex PCR. The data show 120,000 to 150,000 clones, 75% to 90% seen once. The TCR sequence derives from a woman in her 50s with renal cell carcinoma. The sample in question was blood, obtained from a patient whose treatment included radiotherapy and nephrectomy. The gene calls are TRBV28 and TRBJ1-5; D gene ambiguous. The CDR3 nucleotides are TGTGCCAGCAGTTTACCGGGGTGGGGCAATCAGCCCCAGCATTTT. It is translated as CASSLPGWGNQPQHF.